The TCR beta chain described here comes from a study of blood T cell repertoires in COVID-19. Study-level information: T cells, B-cell-depleted T cells, or PBMCs supplied cDNA or gDNA.

Per the study methods: Nucleated cell number was recorded as an estimate derived from reference gene primer amplification. The assay was immunoSEQ multiplex PCR, and TCRdb's table has in-frame clones only and misses some. For V, J and clone size, that table is used; D and trimming come from the DNA. The table includes tens of thousands of clones, about 90% detected once. The ends lost 4 bases at V and 1 base at J; junction bases unmatched: 5. The CDR3 is made up of 16 amino acids. Germline V gene sequence: CDR1 SGHNT, CDR2 YYREEE (reference sequence). Sequenced material: peripheral blood. The TCR was taken from a woman aged 45-65 years with active or convalescent COVID-19. The rearrangement uses TRBV5-4 and TRBJ2-2, with 9 bases lining up with TRBD1. CDR3 DNA: TGTGCCAGCAGCCCGGGACAGGGCATGAACACCGGGGAGCTGTTTTTT. Its protein is CASSPGQGMNTGELFF. The whole variable domain, filled in from reference TRBV5-4 and TRBJ2-2, reads ETGVTQSPTHLIKTRGQQVTLRCSSQSGHNTVSWYQQALGQGPQFIFQYYREEENGRGNFPPRFSGLQFPNYSSELNVNALELDDSALYLCASSPGQGMNTGELFFGEGSRLTVL.